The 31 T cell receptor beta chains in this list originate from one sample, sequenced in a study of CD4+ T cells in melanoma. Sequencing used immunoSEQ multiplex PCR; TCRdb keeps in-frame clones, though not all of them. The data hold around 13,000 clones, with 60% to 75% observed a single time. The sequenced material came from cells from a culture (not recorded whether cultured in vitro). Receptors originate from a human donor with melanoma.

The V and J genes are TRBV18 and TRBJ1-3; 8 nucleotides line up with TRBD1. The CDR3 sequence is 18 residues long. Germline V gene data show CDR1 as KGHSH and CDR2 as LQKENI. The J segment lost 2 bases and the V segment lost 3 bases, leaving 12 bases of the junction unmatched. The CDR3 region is CASSPLPSTGVPGNTIYF. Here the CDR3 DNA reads TGTGCCAGCTCACCCCTTCCGTCGACAGGGGTCCCTGGAAACACCATATATTTT.

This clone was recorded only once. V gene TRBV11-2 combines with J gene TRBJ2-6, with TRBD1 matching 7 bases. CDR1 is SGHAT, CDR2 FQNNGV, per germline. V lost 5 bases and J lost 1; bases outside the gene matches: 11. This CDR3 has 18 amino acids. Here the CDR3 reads CASSVRQGLWSGANVLTF. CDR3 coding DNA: TGTGCCAGCAGCGTAAGACAGGGTCTGTGGTCTGGGGCCAACGTCCTGACTTTC.

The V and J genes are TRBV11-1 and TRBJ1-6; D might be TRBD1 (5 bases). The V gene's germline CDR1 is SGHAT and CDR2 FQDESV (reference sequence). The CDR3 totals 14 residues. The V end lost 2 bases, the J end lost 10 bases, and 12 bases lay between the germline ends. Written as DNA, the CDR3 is TGTGCCAGCAGCTTACAGGGTCGGCGGTCACCCCTCCACTTT. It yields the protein CASSLQGRRSPLHF.

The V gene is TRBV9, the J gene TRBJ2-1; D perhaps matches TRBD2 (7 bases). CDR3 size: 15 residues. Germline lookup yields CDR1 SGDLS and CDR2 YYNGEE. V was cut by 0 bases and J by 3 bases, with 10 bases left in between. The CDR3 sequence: CASSVEGDYYNEQFF. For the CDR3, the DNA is TGTGCCAGCAGCGTAGAGGGGGACTACTACAATGAGCAGTTCTTC. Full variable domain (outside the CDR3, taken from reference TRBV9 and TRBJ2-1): DSGVTQTPKHLITATGQRVTLRCSPRSGDLSVYWYQQSLDQGLQFLIQYYNGEERAKGNILERFSAQQFPDLHSELNLSSLELGDSALYFCASSVEGDYYNEQFFGPGTRLTVL.

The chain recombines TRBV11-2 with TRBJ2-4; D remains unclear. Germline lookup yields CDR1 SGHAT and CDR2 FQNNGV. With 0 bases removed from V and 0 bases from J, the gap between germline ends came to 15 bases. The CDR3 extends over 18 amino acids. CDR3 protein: CASSLDNLRTVAKNIQYF. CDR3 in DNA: TGTGCCAGCAGCTTAGACAACCTCCGGACGGTAGCCAAAAACATTCAGTACTTC.

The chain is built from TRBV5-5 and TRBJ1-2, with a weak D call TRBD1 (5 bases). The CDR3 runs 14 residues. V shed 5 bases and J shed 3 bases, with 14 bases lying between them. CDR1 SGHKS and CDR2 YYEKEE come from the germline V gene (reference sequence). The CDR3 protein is CASSLTGTDYGYTF. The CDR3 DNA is TGTGCCAGCAGTTTGACCGGGACGGACTATGGCTACACCTTC.

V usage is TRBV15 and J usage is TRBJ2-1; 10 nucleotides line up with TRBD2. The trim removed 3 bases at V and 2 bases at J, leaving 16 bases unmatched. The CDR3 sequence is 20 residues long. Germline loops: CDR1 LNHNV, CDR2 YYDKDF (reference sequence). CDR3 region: CATSRVAGLAGEGAYNEQFF. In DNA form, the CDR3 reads TGTGCCACCAGCAGGGTAGCGGGGCTAGCGGGGGAGGGCGCCTACAATGAGCAGTTCTTC.

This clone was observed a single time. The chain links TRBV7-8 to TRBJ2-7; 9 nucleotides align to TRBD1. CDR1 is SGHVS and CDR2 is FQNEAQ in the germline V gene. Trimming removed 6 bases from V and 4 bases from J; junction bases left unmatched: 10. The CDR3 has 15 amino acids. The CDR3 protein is CASSFTGGLGYEQYF. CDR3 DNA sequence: TGTGCCAGCAGTTTTACAGGGGGCTTGGGGTACGAGCAGTACTTC. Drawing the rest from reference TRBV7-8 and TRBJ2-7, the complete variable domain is GAGVSQSPRYKVAKRGQDVALRCDPISGHVSLFWYQQALGQGPEFLTYFQNEAQLDKSGLPSDRFFAERPEGSVSTLKIQRTQQEDSAVYLCASSFTGGLGYEQYFGPGTRLTVT.

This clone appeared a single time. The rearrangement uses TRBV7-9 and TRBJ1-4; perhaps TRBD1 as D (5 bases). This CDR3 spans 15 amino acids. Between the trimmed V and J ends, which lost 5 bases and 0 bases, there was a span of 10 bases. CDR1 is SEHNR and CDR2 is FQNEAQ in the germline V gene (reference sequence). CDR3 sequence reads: CASSGALATNEKLFF. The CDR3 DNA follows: TGTGCCAGCAGCGGGGCTCTTGCAACTAATGAAAAACTGTTTTTT. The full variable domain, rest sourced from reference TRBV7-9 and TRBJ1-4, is DTGVSQNPRHKITKRGQNVTFRCDPISEHNRLYWYRQTLGQGPEFLTYFQNEAQLEKSRLLSDRFSAERPKGSFSTLEIQRTEQGDSAMYLCASSGALATNEKLFFGSGTQLSVL.

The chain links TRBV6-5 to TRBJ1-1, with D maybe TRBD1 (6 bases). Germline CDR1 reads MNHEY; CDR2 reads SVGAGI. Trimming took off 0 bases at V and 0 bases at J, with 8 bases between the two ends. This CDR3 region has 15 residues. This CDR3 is CASSYSGTLNTEAFF. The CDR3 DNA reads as TGTGCCAGCAGTTACTCGGGGACATTGAACACTGAAGCTTTCTTT.

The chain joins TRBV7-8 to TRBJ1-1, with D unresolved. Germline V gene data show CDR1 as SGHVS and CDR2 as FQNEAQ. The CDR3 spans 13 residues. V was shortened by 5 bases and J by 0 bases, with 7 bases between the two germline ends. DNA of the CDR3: TGTGCCAGCAGCGTGACGGTGAACACTGAAGCTTTCTTT. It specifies CASSVTVNTEAFF.

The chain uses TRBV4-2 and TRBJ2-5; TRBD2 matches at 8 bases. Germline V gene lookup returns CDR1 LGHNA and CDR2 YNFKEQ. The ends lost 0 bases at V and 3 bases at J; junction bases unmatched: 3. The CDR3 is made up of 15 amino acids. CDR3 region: CASSQDAGGKETQYF. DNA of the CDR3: TGTGCCAGCAGCCAAGATGCGGGGGGAAAAGAGACCCAGTACTTC.

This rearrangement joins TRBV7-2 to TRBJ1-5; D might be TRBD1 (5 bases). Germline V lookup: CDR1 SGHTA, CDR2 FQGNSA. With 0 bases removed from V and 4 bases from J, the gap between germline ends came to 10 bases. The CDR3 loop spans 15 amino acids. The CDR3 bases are TGTGCCAGCAGCTTAGCATGGGGGATGAATCAGCCCCAGCATTTT. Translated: CASSLAWGMNQPQHF. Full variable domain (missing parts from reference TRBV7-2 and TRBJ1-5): GAGVSQSPSNKVTEKGKDVELRCDPISGHTALYWYRQSLGQGLEFLIYFQGNSAPDKSGLPSDRFSAERTGGSVSTLTIQRTQQEDSAVYLCASSLAWGMNQPQHFGDGTRLSIL.

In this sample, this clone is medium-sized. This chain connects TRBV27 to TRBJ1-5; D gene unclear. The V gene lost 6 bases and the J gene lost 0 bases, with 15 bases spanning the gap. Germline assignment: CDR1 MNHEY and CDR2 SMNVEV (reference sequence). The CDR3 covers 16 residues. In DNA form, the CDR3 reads TGTGCCAGCAGGCCAGGCTCAGGCCATAGCAATCAGCCCCAGCATTTT. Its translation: CASRPGSGHSNQPQHF.

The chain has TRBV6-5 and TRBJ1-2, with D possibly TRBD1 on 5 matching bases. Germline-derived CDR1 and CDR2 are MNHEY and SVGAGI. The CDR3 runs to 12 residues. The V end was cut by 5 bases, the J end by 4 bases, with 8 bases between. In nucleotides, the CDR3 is TGTGCCAGCAGTCGGGACCTCTATGGCTACACCTTC. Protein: CASSRDLYGYTF.

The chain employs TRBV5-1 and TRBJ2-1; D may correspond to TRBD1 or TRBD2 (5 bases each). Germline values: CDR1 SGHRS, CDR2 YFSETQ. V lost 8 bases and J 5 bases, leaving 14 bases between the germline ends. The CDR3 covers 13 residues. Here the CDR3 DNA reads TGCGCCAGTACATCCCGGGGCGACAATGAGCAGTTCTTC. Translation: CASTSRGDNEQFF.

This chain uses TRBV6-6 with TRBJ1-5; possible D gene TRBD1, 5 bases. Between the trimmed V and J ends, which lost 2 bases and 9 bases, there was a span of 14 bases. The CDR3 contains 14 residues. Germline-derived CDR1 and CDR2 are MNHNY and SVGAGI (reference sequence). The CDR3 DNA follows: TGTGCCAGCAGTTACCGGGGGAGGGAGTGGCCCCAGCATTTT. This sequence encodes CASSYRGREWPQHF.

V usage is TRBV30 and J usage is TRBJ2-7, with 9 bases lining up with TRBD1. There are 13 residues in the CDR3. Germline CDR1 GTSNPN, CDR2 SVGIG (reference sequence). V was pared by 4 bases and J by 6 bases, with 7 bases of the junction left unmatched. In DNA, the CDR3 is TGTGCCTGGAAGGGGACAGGGTTATCCGAGCAGTACTTC. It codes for CAWKGTGLSEQYF. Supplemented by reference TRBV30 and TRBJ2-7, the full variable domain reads SQTIHQWPATLVQPVGSPLSLECTVEGTSNPNLYWYRQAAGRGLQLLFYSVGIGQISSEVPQNLSASRPQDRQFILSSKKLLLSDSGFYLCAWKGTGLSEQYFGPGTRLTVT.

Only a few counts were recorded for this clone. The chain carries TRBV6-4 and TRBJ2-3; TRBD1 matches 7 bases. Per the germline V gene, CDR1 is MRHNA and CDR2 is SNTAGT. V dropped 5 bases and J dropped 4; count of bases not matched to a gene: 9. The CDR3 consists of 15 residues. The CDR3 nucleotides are TGTGCCAGCAGTACCGGGACAGCAACACCAGATACGCAGTATTTT. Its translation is CASSTGTATPDTQYF.

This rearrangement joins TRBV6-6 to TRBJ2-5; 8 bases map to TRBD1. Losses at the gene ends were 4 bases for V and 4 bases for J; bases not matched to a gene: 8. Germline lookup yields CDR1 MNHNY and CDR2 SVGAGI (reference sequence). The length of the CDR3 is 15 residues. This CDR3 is CASSLRQGASETQYF. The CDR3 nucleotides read TGTGCCAGCAGTTTGAGGCAGGGGGCATCAGAGACCCAGTACTTC.

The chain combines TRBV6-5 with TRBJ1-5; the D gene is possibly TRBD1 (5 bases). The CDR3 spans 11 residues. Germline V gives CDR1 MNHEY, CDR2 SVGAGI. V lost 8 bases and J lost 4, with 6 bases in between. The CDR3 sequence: CASEGNQPQHF. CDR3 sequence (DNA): TGTGCCAGCGAGGGGAATCAGCCCCAGCATTTT.

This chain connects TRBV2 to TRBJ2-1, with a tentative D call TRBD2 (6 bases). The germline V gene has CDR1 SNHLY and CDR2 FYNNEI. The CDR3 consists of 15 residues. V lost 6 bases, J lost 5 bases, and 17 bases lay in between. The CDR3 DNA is TGTGCCAGCAGCGCCCTCGGGACTCCCGACAATGAGCAGTTCTTC. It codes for CASSALGTPDNEQFF.

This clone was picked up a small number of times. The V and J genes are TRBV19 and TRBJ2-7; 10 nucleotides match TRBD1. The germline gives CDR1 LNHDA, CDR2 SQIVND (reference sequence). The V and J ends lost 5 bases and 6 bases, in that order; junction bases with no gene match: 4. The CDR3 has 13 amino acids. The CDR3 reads CASSRDRGPEQYF. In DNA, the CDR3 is TGTGCCAGTAGTCGGGACAGGGGACCCGAGCAGTACTTC.

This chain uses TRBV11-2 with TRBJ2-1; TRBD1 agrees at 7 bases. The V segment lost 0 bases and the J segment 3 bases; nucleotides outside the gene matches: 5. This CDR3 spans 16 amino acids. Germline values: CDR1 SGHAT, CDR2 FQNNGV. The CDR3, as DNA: TGTGCCAGCAGCTTAGATGGGGGACAGAACTACAATGAGCAGTTCTTC. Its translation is CASSLDGGQNYNEQFF.

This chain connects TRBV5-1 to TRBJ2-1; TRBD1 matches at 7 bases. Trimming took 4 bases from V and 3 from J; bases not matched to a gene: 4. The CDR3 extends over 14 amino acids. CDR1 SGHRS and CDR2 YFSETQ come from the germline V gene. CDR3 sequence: CASSRRDSYNEQFF. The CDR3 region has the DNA TGCGCCAGCAGCCGCCGGGACAGCTACAATGAGCAGTTCTTC.

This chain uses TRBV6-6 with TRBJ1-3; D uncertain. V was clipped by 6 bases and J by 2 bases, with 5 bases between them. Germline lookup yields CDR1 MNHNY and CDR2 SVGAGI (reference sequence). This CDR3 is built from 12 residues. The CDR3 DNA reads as TGTGCCAGCAGGGCCCCTGGAAACACCATATATTTT. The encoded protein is CASRAPGNTIYF.

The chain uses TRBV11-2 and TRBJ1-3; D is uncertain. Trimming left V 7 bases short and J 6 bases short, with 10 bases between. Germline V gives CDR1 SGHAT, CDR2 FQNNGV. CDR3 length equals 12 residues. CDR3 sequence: CASTQTQNTIYF. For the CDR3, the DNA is TGTGCCAGCACCCAAACCCAAAACACCATATATTTT.

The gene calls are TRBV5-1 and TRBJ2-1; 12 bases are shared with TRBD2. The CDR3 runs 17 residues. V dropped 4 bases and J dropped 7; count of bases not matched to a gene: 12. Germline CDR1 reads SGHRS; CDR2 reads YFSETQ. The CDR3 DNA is TGCGCCAGCAGCCTGAATGGGGGGCTAGCGGGGGGGAATGAGCAGTTCTTC. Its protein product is CASSLNGGLAGGNEQFF.

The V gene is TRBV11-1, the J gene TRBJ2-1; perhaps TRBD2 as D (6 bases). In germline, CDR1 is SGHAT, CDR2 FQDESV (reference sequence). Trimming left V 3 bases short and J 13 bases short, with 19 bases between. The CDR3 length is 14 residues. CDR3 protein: CASSLTSSLDLQFF. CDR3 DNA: TGTGCCAGCAGCTTGACTAGTAGCTTAGATCTTCAGTTCTTC.

For the CDR3, the DNA is TGTGCCAGCGGGGGGAATACCCAGTACTTC. This encodes CASGGNTQYF. The chain combines TRBV2 with TRBJ2-5; D possibly corresponds to TRBD2 (6 bases). CDR3 size: 10 residues. V was cut by 8 bases and J by 8 bases, with 9 bases left in between. Looked up from germline, CDR1 is SNHLY and CDR2 is FYNNEI.

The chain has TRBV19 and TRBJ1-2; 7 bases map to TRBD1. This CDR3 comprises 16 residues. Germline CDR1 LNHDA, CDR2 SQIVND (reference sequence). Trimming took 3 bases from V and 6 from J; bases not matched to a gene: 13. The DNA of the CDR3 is TGTGCCAGTAGTATTCGGCCCTCACGACAGGGTAATGGCTACACCTTC. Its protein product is CASSIRPSRQGNGYTF.